This TCR beta chain originates from a study of cytomegalovirus exposure and HLA in healthy donors. The PCR ran on 60 Vbeta and 13 Jbeta primers. Repertoires were generated with immunoSEQ multiplex PCR, while TCRdb's copy carries only in-frame clones and drops some. The table lists around 140,000 clones, approximately 83% of them singletons. Study results and caveats: Reportedly, fewer N-insertions than the roughly 700-donor mean appeared in an Asian-associated ancestry cluster in a later analysis. In an earlier analysis, in some 540 donors, most V segments appeared productive either ~87% or ~30% of the time. It was likely that a cluster of highly shared sequence variants was a sequencing artifact.

This clone was recorded only once. Its antigen remains unknown. The source of this sequence is a male donor in good health and CMV-seronegative. Material: PBMCs.

The CDR3 region has the DNA TGCAGCGCTACTAGCGGATCCTACGAGCAGTACTTC. This translates into CSATSGSYEQYF. The chain couples TRBV29-1 to TRBJ2-5; 8 nucleotides align to TRBD2. The DNA end is a closer match to TRBJ2-7, so the J assignment may be wrong. CDR1 and CDR2 (germline): SQVTM, ANQGSEA. The CDR3 loop spans 12 amino acids.